This TCR beta chain was identified in a study of OX40 agonist ivuxolimab in advanced cancers. Study information: Patients got intravenous ivuxolimab at 0.01 to 10 mg/kg every 2 weeks. Study conclusions and caveats: Expanded clones were, on average, more numerous among CD8+ T cells than CD4+. Partial responders receiving 0.1-3.0 mg/kg showed among the lowest clonal expansion.

Here immunoSEQ multiplex PCR was the method, and the copy in TCRdb shows in-frame clones only, minus some. Counted here are roughly 71,000 clones, around 90% occurring once; the ten biggest clones make up 0.8% to 1.3%. The V and J ends lost 2 bases and 7 bases respectively, with 14 bases between them. This CDR3 is 14 amino acids long. Germline assignment: CDR1 SGHRS and CDR2 YFSETQ. About this clone: The antigen remains undetermined.

Sequencing was performed on CD4+ or CD8+ T cells sorted from blood, taken in a trial of the OX40 agonist ivuxolimab. This rearrangement joins TRBV5-1 to TRBJ2-3, with a tentative D call TRBD2 (5 bases). The TCR originated in an adult with an advanced solid tumor such as melanoma, head and neck, liver or kidney cancer. The CDR3: CASSFVLDGNTQYF. In nucleotides, the CDR3 is TGCGCCAGCAGCTTCGTTCTGGACGGGAATACGCAGTATTTT.